A single sample gave rise to the 22 T cell receptor beta chains below, sequenced in a study of T cell repertoires in cytomegalovirus infection. TCRdb recomputed calls from the reads with MiXCR, one row per CDR3 protein. The sample consists of roughly 860,000 distinct CDR3 sequences, approximately 32% of them appearing once. These receptors are not linked to any known antigen. Sequencing was performed on cultured CD8+ T cells from PBMCs, taken from culture after CMV antigen stimulation. These receptors were taken from a human donor in good health (CMV status not recorded). Some clones in this sample may be carry-over from other donors' samples.

The chain joins TRBV6-5 to TRBJ2-5, with D possibly TRBD1 on 6 matching bases. V was trimmed by 5 bases and J by 7 bases, leaving 14 bases between them. The CDR3 totals 13 residues. The germline CDR1 and CDR2 sequences are MNHEY and SVGAGI. The CDR3 spells CASSPYREGTQYF. DNA of the CDR3: TGTGCCAGCAGTCCTTACAGGGAAGGGACCCAGTACTTC.

This clonotype occurred a few times. The CDR3 DNA follows: TGCGCCAGCACCCTAAGTAGGACAGGGGTTGTTTCTGGCTACACCTTC. Protein sequence: CASTLSRTGVVSGYTF. The rearrangement links TRBV4-1 to TRBJ1-2; 9 bases fit TRBD1. This CDR3 has 16 amino acids. Germline V CDR1 and CDR2: MGHRA, YSYEKL. The trim removed 7 bases at V and 7 bases at J, leaving 16 bases unmatched.

This clonotype was observed a few times. V gene TRBV7-9 combines with J gene TRBJ2-7, with D tentatively TRBD1 or TRBD2 (5 bases each). V was clipped by 5 bases and J by 2 bases, with 13 bases between them. Germline loops: CDR1 SEHNR, CDR2 FQNEAQ (reference sequence). This CDR3 is 14 amino acids long. The CDR3 sequence is CASSREGSAYEQYF. As DNA, the CDR3 is TGTGCCAGCAGCCGAGAGGGGTCCGCCTACGAGCAGTACTTC.

This clonotype is a singleton in its sample. V is TRBV13 and J is TRBJ2-7; perhaps D is TRBD1 or TRBD2 (6 bases each). Trimming took 3 bases from V and 5 from J, leaving 14 bases between them. The CDR3 contains 14 residues. In germline, CDR1 is PRHDT, CDR2 FYEKMQ (reference sequence). The CDR3 bases are TGTGCCAGCAGCTTCTCGGGGGCGAGTCACGAGCAGTACTTC. Its protein product is CASSFSGASHEQYF. Full variable domain (outside the CDR3, taken from reference TRBV13 and TRBJ2-7): AAGVIQSPRHLIKEKRETATLKCYPIPRHDTVYWYQQGPGQDPQFLISFYEKMQSDKGSIPDRFSAQQFSDYHSELNMSSLELGDSALYFCASSFSGASHEQYFGPGTRLTVT.

This clonotype occurred many times. The chain couples TRBV7-9 to TRBJ1-2; D ambiguous. Germline V gives CDR1 SEHNR, CDR2 FQNEAQ (reference sequence). Trimming left V 4 bases short and J 7 bases short, with 19 bases between. The CDR3 is 15 residues long. CDR3 loop: CASSSGRALLFGYTF. The DNA for the CDR3 is TGTGCCAGCAGCTCCGGACGGGCGTTGCTATTTGGCTACACCTTC.

This clonotype was recorded many times. V gene TRBV7-2 combines with J gene TRBJ1-1, with 10 nucleotides matching TRBD1. Germline CDR1 reads SGHTA; CDR2 reads FQGNSA. Trimming took 0 bases from V and 4 from J; bases not matched to a gene: 23. This CDR3 contains 22 residues. Here the CDR3 DNA reads TGTGCCAGCAGCTTAGCCCCCTTGACAGGGGGCCTAAAGAATCGGTTTCGCACTGAAGCTTTCTTT. Its translation is CASSLAPLTGGLKNRFRTEAFF. Full variable domain (missing parts from reference TRBV7-2 and TRBJ1-1): GAGVSQSPSNKVTEKGKDVELRCDPISGHTALYWYRQSLGQGLEFLIYFQGNSAPDKSGLPSDRFSAERTGGSVSTLTIQRTQQEDSAVYLCASSLAPLTGGLKNRFRTEAFFGQGTRLTVV.

This clonotype is a singleton in its sample. This chain uses TRBV2 with TRBJ2-7; no definite D call. CDR1 and CDR2 (germline): SNHLY, FYNNEI. CDR3 length equals 13 residues. V lost 7 bases to trimming and J lost 5 bases, with 15 bases between them. The CDR3 DNA reads TGTGCCAGCACCCCTGGGAACGGCAACGAGCAGTACGTC. Protein sequence: CASTPGNGNEQYV.

In its sample, this clonotype was seen many times. The chain couples TRBV7-2 to TRBJ2-2, with D perhaps matching TRBD2 (5 bases). The germline gives CDR1 SGHTA, CDR2 FQGNSA. The length of the CDR3 is 16 residues. V gave up 1 base and J gave up 5 bases, with 14 bases separating them. The CDR3, as DNA: TGTGCCAGCAGCTTAGGGGCGGGTTTGGAGACCGGGGAGCTGTTTTTT. It codes for CASSLGAGLETGELFF.

The chain links TRBV10-3 to TRBJ2-3; D perhaps matches TRBD2 (7 bases). Germline V gene sequence: CDR1 ENHRY, CDR2 SYGVKD. This CDR3 region has 20 residues. V lost 6 bases to trimming and J lost 5 bases, with 33 bases between them. CDR3 bases: TGTGCCATCAGAACATTCTCCACTTTTAAAGGGGGGGGGCCGGAAGATACGCAGTATTTT. Translated, it gives CAIRTFSTFKGGGPEDTQYF.

This chain joins TRBV4-1 and TRBJ1-3; perhaps TRBD1 as D (5 bases). Looked up from germline, CDR1 is MGHRA and CDR2 is YSYEKL. The CDR3 loop spans 22 amino acids. V lost 1 base, J lost 0 bases, and 28 bases lay in between. The CDR3 region has the DNA TGCGCCAGCAGCCAAGGATTATATCAGGGCAGGGATTCCCCCTACTCTGGAAACACCATATATTTT. Residues: CASSQGLYQGRDSPYSGNTIYF.

This clonotype was seen only a few times. V and J are TRBV14 and TRBJ2-1; unclear D gene. The ends were cut back, 4 bases at V and 10 bases at J, with 14 bases in the middle. Looked up from germline, CDR1 is SGHDN and CDR2 is FVKESK. This CDR3 has 13 amino acids. The CDR3 sequence is CASSPRPAREQFF. DNA of the CDR3: TGTGCCAGCAGCCCTCGACCCGCTCGAGAGCAGTTCTTC.

The chain has TRBV10-3 and TRBJ1-5; TRBD1 might be the D (5 bases). The CDR3 covers 13 residues. Germline assignment: CDR1 ENHRY and CDR2 SYGVKD. The V gene lost 0 bases and the J gene lost 9 bases, with 9 bases spanning the gap. CDR3 bases: TGTGCCATCAGTGAGTCGCGGGGGTCGCCCCAGCATTTT. Translation gives CAISESRGSPQHF.

This clonotype was found a few times. The V and J genes are TRBV4-2 and TRBJ2-2; tentatively, D is TRBD2 (7 bases). The germline V gene encodes CDR1 LGHNA and CDR2 YNFKEQ. This CDR3 has 18 amino acids. V was shortened by 0 bases and J by 1 base, with 15 bases between the two germline ends. The CDR3 DNA reads as TGTGCCAGCAGCCAAGAATTAGGGCGGGGGCTGAACACCGGGGAGCTGTTTTTT. Translating it yields CASSQELGRGLNTGELFF.

This clonotype was found a few times. The chain carries TRBV10-2 and TRBJ2-3, with D tentatively TRBD2 (7 bases). Germline CDR1 and CDR2: WSHSY and SAAADI. V dropped 1 base and J dropped 2 bases, with 22 bases sitting between them. There are 19 residues in the CDR3. The DNA of the CDR3 is TGCGCCAGCAGTGAGTGGTATCGGGGGGCAGGGACTTACACAGATACGCAGTATTTT. It encodes CASSEWYRGAGTYTDTQYF.

In the case of this clonotype: Germline and junction disagree at one end, which may indicate a read error. The chain employs TRBV7-6 and TRBJ2-7, with TRBD1 identical over 11 bases. Germline CDR1 and CDR2: SGHVS and FNYEAQ. The CDR3 covers 15 residues. The DNA for the CDR3 is TGTGCTAGCAGCGACGGGACAGGGGGTACGGACGAGCAGTACTTC. Translating it yields CASSDGTGGTDEQYF.

Comment on this clonotype: At one of its ends the junction is not consistent with the germline gene, which may arise from a read error. V gene TRBV7-1 combines with J gene TRBJ1-5; TRBD1 matches 7 bases. TRBV7-1 is treated as an ORF (open reading frame) with a function not yet certain. CDR3 length: 14 amino acids. The CDR3 is CASSRQGLNQPRHF. As DNA, the CDR3 is TGTGCCAGCAGCCGACAGGGTCTGAATCAGCCCCGGCATTTT.

The rearrangement joins TRBV6-1 to TRBJ2-7, with 9 bases fitting TRBD1. The CDR3 extends over 13 amino acids. The ends lost 5 bases at V and 3 bases at J; junction bases unmatched: 2. Germline lookup yields CDR1 MNHNS and CDR2 SASEGT. CDR3 in amino acids: CASSTGGIYEQYF. In DNA form, the CDR3 reads TGTGCCAGCAGTACAGGGGGCATCTACGAGCAGTACTTC.

This clonotype was seen a handful of times. The V gene is TRBV19, the J gene TRBJ2-2; 7 bases agree with TRBD1. V trimming: 8 bases; J trimming: 7 bases; junction bases outside the gene matches: 7. CDR1 and CDR2 from the germline V gene are LNHDA and SQIVND (reference sequence). This CDR3 is 13 amino acids long. DNA of the CDR3: TGTGCCAGTCACAGGGGAGATCACGGGGAGCTGTTTTTT. Translating gives CASHRGDHGELFF.

The chain has TRBV10-3 and TRBJ2-1; D perhaps matches TRBD1 (6 bases). Germline V gene lookup returns CDR1 ENHRY and CDR2 SYGVKD. The CDR3 has 13 residues. V was pared by 7 bases and J by 5 bases, with 12 bases between. The CDR3 DNA reads as TGTGCCATCACTCACAGGGAGAACAATGAGCAGTTCTTC. Its protein is CAITHRENNEQFF.

V and J are TRBV11-2 and TRBJ2-1; tentative D call: TRBD2 (5 bases). Germline CDR1 SGHAT, CDR2 FQNNGV. V dropped 3 bases and J dropped 7 bases, with 10 bases sitting between them. The length of the CDR3 is 13 residues. CDR3 bases: TGTGCCAGCAGCTTCCACGGGAAAAATGAGCAGTTCTTC. It encodes CASSFHGKNEQFF. The full variable domain, rest sourced from reference TRBV11-2 and TRBJ2-1, is EAGVAQSPRYKIIEKRQSVAFWCNPISGHATLYWYQQILGQGPKLLIQFQNNGVVDDSQLPKDRFSAERLKGVDSTLKIQPAKLEDSAVYLCASSFHGKNEQFFGPGTRLTVL.

This clonotype turned up a few times. The chain couples TRBV19 to TRBJ1-1; D gene ambiguous. The CDR3 contains 13 residues. Germline CDR1 LNHDA, CDR2 SQIVND (reference sequence). V lost 5 bases and J lost 2, with 9 bases in between. The CDR3 reads CASSSAINTEAFF. The CDR3 coding sequence is TGTGCCAGTAGTTCGGCGATAAACACTGAAGCTTTCTTT.

This clonotype was observed many times. The chain couples TRBV6-2 or TRBV6-3 to TRBJ2-1; TRBD1 aligns across 9 bases. The length of the CDR3 is 16 residues. The germline V gene encodes CDR1 MNHEY and CDR2 SVGEGT. The V and J ends lost 4 bases and 8 bases, in that order; junction bases with no gene match: 12. The CDR3 here is CASSFRGTGKGYEQFF. CDR3 coding DNA: TGTGCCAGCAGTTTCCGGGGGACAGGGAAGGGTTATGAGCAGTTCTTC.